Listed below are T cell receptor beta chains from one sample, sequenced in a study of regulatory T cells in long-lasting Graves disease. Using its own MiXCR run on the multiplex PCR reads, TCRdb lists one record per CDR3 protein. This sample has about 540,000 distinct CDR3 sequences, with 13% found just once. The same sample was also studied in work on T cells in Graves' hyperthyroidism and ophthalmopathy.

The sequenced sample was peripheral blood mononuclear cells (PBMCs), obtained at new diagnosis, from a patient treated with antithyroid drugs. These TCRs come from a man aged 25 to 40 with Graves disease. CDR3s include the opening cysteine and the closing phenylalanine or tryptophan. Each record gives: V gene, J gene, D gene, clone size, CDR3 DNA, CDR3 protein. D genes are given only for firm matches. Size is omitted from some rows. Given values are once, few, many or a class for expanded clones.

TRBV12-3/TRBV12-4	TRBJ2-7	-	many	TGTGCCAGCAGTTCCCCCGAACAGGGCAGGGGCGAGCAGTACTTC	CASSSPEQGRGEQYF
TRBV12-5	TRBJ1-2	TRBD1	few	TGTGCTAGTGCCCTAGGGGGCGGTCGCTATGGCTACACCTTC	CASALGGGRYGYTF
TRBV27	TRBJ1-5	TRBD1	many	TGTGCCAGCAGTGAACAGGGGGGATACCCTAGCAATCAGCCCCAGCATTTT	CASSEQGGYPSNQPQHF
TRBV5-1	TRBJ2-1	TRBD2	-	TGCGCCAGCAGCTTCGGTCTGGCAGCCACTAGCGTATACAATGAGCAGTTCTTC	CASSFGLAATSVYNEQFF
TRBV12-3/TRBV12-4	TRBJ1-5	TRBD1	many	TGTGCCAGCACCGCCGGGACAGGGAATCAGCCCCAGCATTTT	CASTAGTGNQPQHF
TRBV29-1	TRBJ2-3	-	many	TGCAGCGTTGATCGGGGTTTGGGCACAGATACGCAGTATTTT	CSVDRGLGTDTQYF
TRBV24-1	TRBJ2-1	-	-	TGTGCCACCAGTGGAACCGACCCCTACAATGAGCAGTTCTTC	CATSGTDPYNEQFF
TRBV5-1	TRBJ2-7	-	many	TGTGCCAGCAGCTTAGAAGCCGGCGAGCAGTACTTC	CASSLEAGEQYF
TRBV6-5	TRBJ1-3	-	-	TGTGCCAGCAGTTGGGGGATCGGAAACACCATATATTTT	CASSWGIGNTIYF
TRBV10-1	TRBJ2-1	TRBD2	many	TGCGCCAGCAGTGGCCCCAGGGAAGCTAGCGGGAGTGTCTACAATGAGCAGTTCTTC	CASSGPREASGSVYNEQFF
TRBV20-1	TRBJ2-7	TRBD2	-	TGCAGTGCTAGAGCCCTAGCGGGAGAAAGCTACGAGCAGTACTTC	CSARALAGESYEQYF
TRBV29-1	TRBJ2-5	-	-	TGCAGCGTTTCCGAAAGCACAGGGAACTGGGAGACCCAGTACTTC	CSVSESTGNWETQYF
TRBV27	TRBJ1-5	-	many	TGTGCCAGCAGCCCCAGTACCCCGGGCCAGCCCCAGCATTTT	CASSPSTPGQPQHF
TRBV11-2	TRBJ2-1	-	few	TGTGCCAGCAGCTTGGCTGAGCAGTTCTTC	CASSLAEQFF
TRBV6-1	TRBJ1-5	TRBD1	many	TGTGCCAGCAGTGAAGCCGTAGGACAGGCTTATCAGCCCCAGCATTTT	CASSEAVGQAYQPQHF
TRBV6-2/TRBV6-3	TRBJ2-1	TRBD2	-	TGTGCCAGCAGTTACTGGCACCCTAGCGGCAATGAGCAGTTCTTC	CASSYWHPSGNEQFF
TRBV9	TRBJ2-7	-	many	TGTGCCAGCAGCCCTACGAGGGGTAGGGAGTACGAGCAGTACTTC	CASSPTRGREYEQYF
TRBV20-1	TRBJ2-6	-	many	TGCAGTGCTAGTCCTTACTCTGGGGCCAACGTCCTGACTTTC	CSASPYSGANVLTF
TRBV3-1	TRBJ2-4	-	-	TGTGCCAGCAGCCAAGAAGGCAGAGCCAAAAACATTCAGTACTTC	CASSQEGRAKNIQYF
TRBV24-1	TRBJ1-2	-	few	TGTGCCACCAGTGATTCCGACGGGGGCTATGGCTACACCTTC	CATSDSDGGYGYTF
TRBV3-1	TRBJ2-1	TRBD2	-	TGTGCCAGCAGCCCCACGCTAGCGGGGCCGTACAATGAGCAGTTCTTC	CASSPTLAGPYNEQFF
TRBV7-2	TRBJ2-1	-	-	TGTGCCAGCAGCTCCAATTTGGGGGTCAATGAGCAGTTCTTC	CASSSNLGVNEQFF
TRBV18	TRBJ1-3	-	-	TGTGCCAGCGAAACGGGGAGAAGAAACACCATATATTTT	CASETGRRNTIYF
TRBV11-3	TRBJ2-2	TRBD2	many	TGTGCCAGCAGCATCGGACTAGCGGGTCTCGGAGGGGAGCTGTTTTTT	CASSIGLAGLGGELFF
TRBV9	TRBJ2-1	-	-	TGTGCCAGCAGCGAAGACGGTGCCTCCTACAATGAGCAGTTCTTC	CASSEDGASYNEQFF
TRBV12-3/TRBV12-4	TRBJ2-5	-	many	TGTGCCAGCAGTTTGACCGTAGTCGAAGAGACCCAGTACTTC	CASSLTVVEETQYF
TRBV28	TRBJ2-1	TRBD2	many	TGTGCCAGCAGTCAGACTAGCCTCGATGAGCAGTTCTTC	CASSQTSLDEQFF
TRBV14	TRBJ1-1	-	many	TGTGCCAGCAGCCAAGGATTGGGACACGGGAACACTGAAGCTTTCTTT	CASSQGLGHGNTEAFF
TRBV6-1	TRBJ1-2	-	once	TGTGCCAGCAGAGAAAACAGGGTGAAGGCTAACTATGGCTACACCTTC	CASRENRVKANYGYTF
TRBV30	TRBJ2-7	-	many	TGTGCCTGGAATGGAGGCTCCTACGAGCAGTACTTC	CAWNGGSYEQYF
TRBV25-1	TRBJ1-1	-	-	TGTGCCAGCTCCCGGCTTGCAGGGAACACTGAAGCTTTCTTT	CASSRLAGNTEAFF
TRBV9	TRBJ2-7	-	many	TGTGCCAGCAGCGTAGAAGGCGGAGCAGAGCAGTACTTC	CASSVEGGAEQYF
TRBV19	TRBJ1-4	-	few	TGTGCCAGTAGTCATAAAGCCACCTTTAATGAAAAACTGTTTTTT	CASSHKATFNEKLFF
TRBV27	TRBJ2-6	TRBD2	many	TGTGCCAGCAGTCCTCAGCGGGAGCAGCCCTCTGGGGCCAACGTCCTGACTTTC	CASSPQREQPSGANVLTF
TRBV20-1	TRBJ1-4	-	few	TGCAGTGCTAGAGTTCCCGTCACGGAAAAACTGTTTTTT	CSARVPVTEKLFF
TRBV20-1	TRBJ1-2	-	-	TGCAGTGCTAGAGATCGGCACTATGGCTACACCTTC	CSARDRHYGYTF
TRBV10-3	TRBJ1-5	TRBD1	many	TGTGCCATCAGTGAGTCAGGGACAGGGAACAATCAGCCCCAGCATTTT	CAISESGTGNNQPQHF
TRBV7-8	TRBJ2-1	TRBD2	many	TGTGCCAGCAGCTTATATAGCGGGGGGGACAATGAGCAGTTCTTC	CASSLYSGGDNEQFF
TRBV18	TRBJ2-5	-	-	TGTGCCAGCTCTTCTAAAGCAGAGACCCAGTACTTC	CASSSKAETQYF